The 17 T cell receptor beta chains given below trace back to one sample, sequenced in a study of blood T cell repertoires in COVID-19 (dated by TCRdb to 2020 to 2022). Library generation was performed with the immunoSEQ multiplex PCR assay. Imported from immuneACCESS, the table was reduced by TCRdb to in-frame sequences with V and J called. These copies leave out some clones; in studies compared against another copy, an unresolved V gene accounts for under half, and the cause of the remainder is not known. A total of some 66,000 clones appear in this sample, just over 85% of them only once. The top ten constitute more than 6.5% of the sample. What was sequenced was peripheral blood. These receptors all stem from a man aged 45 to 65 with active COVID-19.

The rearrangement uses TRBV7-9 and TRBJ2-3, with a weak D call TRBD2 (6 bases). Germline CDR1 SEHNR, CDR2 FQNEAQ (reference sequence). Trimming cost V 1 base and J 1 base, with 12 bases left between them. The length of the CDR3 is 16 residues. The CDR3 region is CASSLVEGGGTDTQYF. The CDR3 DNA reads as TGTGCCAGCAGCTTAGTGGAAGGCGGGGGCACAGATACGCAGTATTTT.

The J gene is TRBJ2-3, the V gene TRBV10-3, with D tentatively TRBD1 (5 bases). The germline CDR1 and CDR2 sequences are ENHRY and SYGVKD. The CDR3 length is 15 residues. Deletions cut 5 bases from V and 5 bases from J, with 17 bases between. CDR3: CAISSKGPDKDTQYF. The DNA for the CDR3 is TGTGCCATCAGTTCGAAGGGGCCCGATAAAGATACGCAGTATTTT.

This clone was detected only a few times. This sequence joins TRBV28 and TRBJ1-6; unclear D gene. The V gene's germline CDR1 is MDHEN and CDR2 SYDVKM. The V end was cut by 6 bases, the J end by 4 bases, with 10 bases between. This CDR3 comprises 14 residues. CDR3 region: CASRPGLYNSPLHF. The CDR3 bases are TGTGCCAGCAGGCCAGGACTTTATAATTCACCCCTCCACTTT.

This chain connects TRBV24-1 to TRBJ2-1; possible D gene TRBD2, 6 bases. Trimming took off 6 bases at V and 4 bases at J, with 18 bases between the two ends. CDR3 size: 16 residues. Germline V gives CDR1 KGHDR, CDR2 SFDVKD. In DNA form, the CDR3 reads TGTGCCACCAGTCGAACCGGGGGTAGCTCATACAATGAGCAGTTCTTC. Translated: CATSRTGGSSYNEQFF.

V and J are TRBV19 and TRBJ2-7; 7 positions match TRBD1. Germline-derived CDR1 and CDR2 are LNHDA and SQIVND (reference sequence). The CDR3 is 14 residues long. Unmatched junction bases numbered 6, after V lost 5 bases and J lost 2 bases. This CDR3 is CASSPPGTAYEQYF. CDR3 DNA: TGTGCCAGTAGTCCCCCCGGGACAGCCTACGAGCAGTACTTC.

This clone was picked up one time. The chain couples TRBV7-5 to TRBJ2-5; TRBD2, the D gene given by the table, was not confirmed from the DNA. TRBV7-5 is a recognized pseudogene. The CDR3 spans 13 residues. The CDR3 here is CARSFNRSETQYF. DNA for the CDR3: TGTGCCAGAAGCTTCAATCGGTCGGAGACCCAGTACTTC.

The CDR3 coding sequence is TGCAGCGTGAAATTGACAGGGGGCCTCACCGGGGAGCTGTTTTTT. Its translation: CSVKLTGGLTGELFF. The gene calls are TRBV29-1 and TRBJ2-2; 10 nucleotides line up with TRBD1. This CDR3 is 15 amino acids long. Germline CDR1 reads SQVTM; CDR2 reads ANQGSEA. V dropped 6 bases and J dropped 4; count of bases not matched to a gene: 8.

The rearrangement links TRBV5-5 to TRBJ2-2; TRBD2 might be the D (6 bases). CDR1 is SGHKS, CDR2 YYEKEE, per germline (reference sequence). The CDR3 has 16 amino acids. V was pared by 3 bases and J by 6 bases, with 18 bases between. This chain's CDR3 is CASSSKAPRGSGELFF. As DNA, the CDR3 is TGTGCCAGCAGCTCAAAGGCCCCCCGGGGGTCCGGGGAGCTGTTTTTT.

The chain has TRBV5-5 and TRBJ2-2, with D hard to call. The V end lost 2 bases, the J end lost 0 bases, and 5 bases lay between the germline ends. CDR1 is SGHKS and CDR2 is YYEKEE in the germline V gene (reference sequence). This CDR3 has 14 amino acids. CDR3 sequence: CASSFQANTGELFF. CDR3 nucleotides: TGTGCCAGCAGCTTTCAGGCGAACACCGGGGAGCTGTTTTTT.

The chain combines TRBV20-1 with TRBJ1-2; maybe TRBD1 (5 bases). The V end lost 6 bases, the J end lost 14 bases, and 19 bases lay between the germline ends. There are 11 residues in the CDR3. Germline loops: CDR1 DFQATT, CDR2 SNEGSKA (reference sequence). The CDR3 coding sequence is TGCAGTGCCAGGGCCCGGGTGTCTCATACCTTC. Its translation is CSARARVSHTF.

The CDR3 coding sequence is TGTGCCAGCAGCCGCGGCGGGGGGCAGGGCTATGGCTACACCTTC. Translating gives CASSRGGGQGYGYTF. V and J are TRBV5-4 and TRBJ1-2; TRBD1 is a possible D gene (6 bases). The germline CDR1 and CDR2 sequences are SGHNT and YYREEE (reference sequence). Trimming left V 4 bases short and J 4 bases short, with 17 bases between. The CDR3 totals 15 residues.

The chain links TRBV5-3 to TRBJ1-4; possible D gene TRBD1, 5 bases. TRBV5-3 has ORF status, its function being uncertain. V shed 0 bases and J shed 4 bases, with 13 bases lying between them. This CDR3 has 16 amino acids. The CDR3 DNA reads TGTGCCAGAAGCTTGGGCGGGGACCTCGGTAATGAAAAACTGTTTTTT. Amino acid sequence: CARSLGGDLGNEKLFF.

The chain joins TRBV7-8 to TRBJ2-1, with 9 bases identical to TRBD2. The CDR3 sequence is 15 residues long. The junction had 4 bases not matched to a gene; V was cut back by 5 bases and J by 2 bases. Germline V gene data show CDR1 as SGHVS and CDR2 as FQNEAQ. The CDR3 bases are TGTGCCAGCAGCCTTAGCGGGAGAACCTACAATGAGCAGTTCTTC. It is translated as CASSLSGRTYNEQFF.

J is TRBJ1-2 and V is TRBV27; the D gene is possibly TRBD1 (6 bases). The CDR3 covers 15 residues. V was trimmed by 0 bases and J by 5 bases, leaving 13 bases between them. Per the germline V gene, CDR1 is MNHEY and CDR2 is SMNVEV (reference sequence). This CDR3 is CASSLSRTAYYGYTF. For the CDR3, the DNA is TGTGCCAGCAGTTTATCTCGGACAGCTTATTATGGCTACACCTTC.

The chain combines TRBV11-3 with TRBJ2-1, with TRBD2 identical over 7 bases. This CDR3 has 14 amino acids. The germline V gene has CDR1 SGHNT and CDR2 YENEEA. V was clipped by 3 bases and J by 4 bases; unmatched bases: 3. The CDR3 reads CASSLRGSYNEQFF. For the CDR3, the DNA is TGTGCCAGCAGCTTGCGGGGGTCATACAATGAGCAGTTCTTC. Full variable domain (remainder filled in from reference TRBV11-3 and TRBJ2-1): EAGVVQSPRYKIIEKKQPVAFWCNPISGHNTLYWYLQNLGQGPELLIRYENEEAVDDSQLPKDRFSAERLKGVDSTLKIQPAELGDSAVYLCASSLRGSYNEQFFGPGTRLTVL.

Remarks on this clone: At one end, the junction sequence differs from germline, possibly due to a read error. The chain has TRBV7-9 and TRBJ2-7, with 12 positions matching TRBD2. The CDR3 covers 12 residues. Germline lookup yields CDR1 SEHNR and CDR2 FQNEAQ (reference sequence). The CDR3 DNA reads as TGTGCCAGCAGCTCACAGACTAGCGGGGGTGTCTTC. This encodes CASSSQTSGGVF.

The chain links TRBV7-9 to TRBJ1-1; 9 bases align to TRBD1. Per the germline V gene, CDR1 is SEHNR and CDR2 is FQNEAQ (reference sequence). The CDR3 is 15 residues long. With V trimmed by 1 base and J by 4 bases, 4 bases remained unmatched. CDR3 in amino acids: CASSLGGTGITEAFF. CDR3 nucleotides: TGTGCCAGCAGCTTAGGTGGGACAGGGATCACTGAAGCTTTCTTT.